Described below is a single TCR beta chain sequence and its context. Its antigen remains unknown. The repertoire was sequenced with immunoSEQ multiplex PCR; TCRdb's copy has only in-frame clones and lacks some. The sample shows roughly 120,000 clones, 92% of them seen only once. The CDR3 loop spans 15 amino acids. CDR1 is MNHNY, CDR2 SVGAGI, per germline (reference sequence). The V segment lost 5 bases and the J segment 4 bases; nucleotides outside the gene matches: 8. The data stem from a study of T cell responses to AZD1222 COVID-19 vaccine. The study's findings and limits: Dominant at 160-218 and 743-854, vaccine-associated CD4 TCRs also spanned spike.

Pooling covered second doses at about 4 or about 12 weeks. This clonotype was sampled from an adult who received the AZD1222 COVID-19 vaccine. Sequenced here: peripheral blood, sampled 28 days after the second AZD1222 dose. The J gene is TRBJ2-1, the V gene TRBV6-6, with 7 nucleotides matching TRBD2. The CDR3 spells CASSKGLVAYNEQFF. The CDR3 DNA reads as TGTGCCAGCAGTAAAGGACTAGTCGCTTACAATGAGCAGTTCTTC.